This note documents a single TCR beta chain sequence. The antigen remains undetermined. The data are from a study of beta chain features in type 1 diabetes. The wider study: Examination covered under 120 million sorted cells spanning all samples. General study points: For Type 1 diabetes patients, all four CD4+ subsets carried TCRB CDR3s that were moderately but significantly shorter.

From germline, CDR1 is SGHTA and CDR2 FQGNSA. CDR3 length: 12 amino acids. With V trimmed by 7 bases and J by 7 bases, 5 bases remained unmatched. There was one heparinised blood draw per donor, averaging around 0.11 L. TCRB transcripts that were expressed got sequenced, as all of the isolated RNA had been reverse transcribed. Produced via immunoSEQ multiplex PCR; TCRdb's table is partial and in-frame only. The sample includes about 340,000 clones, 9.3% seen only once; the top ten take over 0.95%. The sequenced sample was central memory CD4+ T cells from blood. This TCR came from a man aged 25 to 40 with type 1 diabetes. The genes are TRBV7-2 and TRBJ2-7; 9 nucleotides match TRBD1. The CDR3 nucleotides read TGTGCCAGCATGACCGGGACAGGGGAGCAGTACTTC. Protein: CASMTGTGEQYF.